The next 21 T cell receptor beta chains were all read from a single sample in a study of neurological immune-mediated disorders. TCRdb analysed the 5' RACE reads with MiXCR anew, one entry per CDR3 protein. Here the sample spans 46,000 or so distinct CDR3 sequences, under 13% being singletons. Sample: PBMCs. All receptors come from a middle-aged woman with HTLV-1-associated myelopathy (HAM/TSP).

The V and J genes are TRBV5-6 and TRBJ2-3; 9 bases are a match to TRBD2. Trimming cost V 4 bases and J 4 bases; bases outside gene matches: 1. The CDR3 spans 13 residues. Germline values: CDR1 SGHDT, CDR2 YYEEEE. As DNA, the CDR3 is TGTGCCAGCAGCGCGGGGGGGCCAGATACGCAGTATTTT. Protein: CASSAGGPDTQYF.

Points on this clonotype: A read error may produce the germline difference seen at one junction end. The chain joins TRBV5-4 to TRBJ2-2; possible D gene TRBD2, 5 bases. Germline lookup yields CDR1 SGHNT and CDR2 YYREEE (reference sequence). The CDR3 consists of 13 residues. CDR3 sequence reads: CASSPSKTGDLFF. CDR3 coding DNA: TGCGCCAGCAGCCCGAGCAAAACCGGGGATCTGTTTTTT.

Worth noting for this clonotype: This may be a read error: a much more frequent sequence differs by one nucleotide. The CDR3 nucleotides are TGCGCCAGCATCTTGAGGGCTGGGGCCAACGTCCTGACTTTC. Encoded protein: CASILRAGANVLTF. The chain couples TRBV5-1 to TRBJ2-6, with D possibly matching TRBD2 (5 bases). The CDR3 contains 14 residues. Germline assignment: CDR1 SGHRS and CDR2 YFSETQ.

The table lists this clonotype with many counts. The chain carries TRBV11-2 and TRBJ1-6, with 8 nucleotides matching TRBD1. J lost 6 bases, V lost 6 bases, and 7 bases had no gene match. Germline CDR1 reads SGHAT; CDR2 reads FQNNGV. The CDR3 totals 15 residues. CDR3 residues: CASRKWGQVNSPLHF. The CDR3 DNA follows: TGTGCCAGCAGAAAATGGGGACAGGTTAATTCACCCCTCCACTTT.

This clonotype was seen at least ten times. This chain links TRBV5-5 with TRBJ2-7, with a possible D match to TRBD1 (5 bases). V shed 0 bases and J shed 2 bases, with 12 bases lying between them. The CDR3 consists of 15 residues. Germline V gene data show CDR1 as SGHKS and CDR2 as YYEKEE (reference sequence). CDR3: CASSLERTRTYEQYF. In nucleotides, the CDR3 is TGTGCCAGCAGCTTGGAACGGACAAGGACCTACGAGCAGTACTTC.

This clonotype has a single count. The J gene is TRBJ2-5, the V gene TRBV19; D possibly corresponds to TRBD2 (5 bases). CDR1 is LNHDA and CDR2 is SQIVND in the germline V gene (reference sequence). V was cut by 3 bases and J by 0 bases, with 20 bases left in between. This CDR3 has 18 amino acids. CDR3 sequence: CASSIAPPTIRYQETQYF. The CDR3 region has the DNA TGTGCCAGTAGTATTGCCCCACCGACTATCCGGTACCAAGAGACCCAGTACTTC.

In this sample, this clonotype turned up many times. The chain recombines TRBV3-1 with TRBJ2-7; TRBD2 matches 10 bases. J was trimmed by 6 bases and V by 1 base; bases with no gene match: 9. The CDR3 contains 16 residues. Germline lookup yields CDR1 LGHDT and CDR2 YNNKEL (reference sequence). The CDR3, as DNA: TGTGCCAGCAGCCAAGGGGCCAGCGGGGGGGCTGGCGAGCAGTACTTC. Its protein product is CASSQGASGGAGEQYF.

This clonotype is a singleton in its sample. With a much larger clone just one base away, this may be a read error. The chain carries TRBV3-1 and TRBJ2-3; weak D call: TRBD1 (6 bases). Germline V gene data show CDR1 as LGHDT and CDR2 as YNNKEL (reference sequence). The CDR3 sequence is 15 residues long. CDR3 DNA sequence: TGTGCCAGCAGCCCCACGGGACATCGCACATATACGCAGTATTTT. Residues: CASSPTGHRTYTQYF.

By share, this clonotype ranks as medium-sized. The chain carries TRBV20-1 and TRBJ1-1; 7 bases agree with TRBD1. Unmatched junction bases numbered 6, after V lost 3 bases and J lost 5 bases. The CDR3 is made up of 13 amino acids. Germline V gives CDR1 DFQATT, CDR2 SNEGSKA (reference sequence). In nucleotides, the CDR3 is TGCAGTGCTAGTATCCCAGGGGGAACTGAAGCTTTCTTT. This encodes CSASIPGGTEAFF.

In its sample, this clonotype was seen many times. The chain couples TRBV6-2 or TRBV6-3 to TRBJ2-7; weak D call: TRBD2 (6 bases). Germline V gene lookup returns CDR1 MNHEY and CDR2 SVGEGT. V was shortened by 11 bases and J by 0 bases, with 20 bases between the two germline ends. The CDR3 spans 15 residues. The CDR3 coding sequence is TGTGCCTCGCGGGCGGGGACTCTGAGCTCCTACGAGCAGTACTTC. As protein: CASRAGTLSSYEQYF.

Many counts were recorded for this clonotype. The rearrangement links TRBV4-1 to TRBJ2-5, with D tentatively TRBD1 (5 bases). The CDR3 runs to 17 residues. V was pared by 1 base and J by 2 bases, with 17 bases between. CDR1 is MGHRA, CDR2 YSYEKL, per germline. The CDR3, as DNA: TGCGCCAGCAGCCAAGGCGAATGGGGCGGTAGGCAAGAGACCCAGTACTTC. Translating it yields CASSQGEWGGRQETQYF.

This clonotype has ten or more counts. V and J are TRBV3-1 and TRBJ2-1; D remains ambiguous. Deletions cut 4 bases from V and 8 bases from J, with 18 bases between. The CDR3 runs 15 residues. Germline V gene sequence: CDR1 LGHDT, CDR2 YNNKEL (reference sequence). CDR3 residues: CASSLGGRLLDEQFF. CDR3 bases: TGTGCCAGCAGCCTTGGCGGACGTCTTCTCGATGAGCAGTTCTTC.

In this sample, this clonotype turned up many times. The chain uses TRBV12-3 or TRBV12-4 and TRBJ1-5, with D perhaps TRBD1 (5 bases). The V and J ends lost 6 bases and 3 bases respectively, with 12 bases between them. This CDR3 region has 14 residues. The CDR3 reads CASSAGTANQPQHF. DNA for the CDR3: TGTGCCAGCAGCGCGGGGACGGCCAATCAGCCCCAGCATTTT.

This clonotype occurred many times. The chain is built from TRBV2 and TRBJ1-5, with TRBD1 as a possible D gene (5 bases). This CDR3 comprises 13 residues. Germline lookup yields CDR1 SNHLY and CDR2 FYNNEI. Trimming shortened V by 8 bases and J by 5 bases, and 13 bases separated the two germline ends. The CDR3 coding sequence is TGTGCCAGCCTCCGGGACGACCATCAGCCCCAGCATTTT. Its protein is CASLRDDHQPQHF.

The sample holds many counts of this clonotype. The rearrangement uses TRBV7-8 and TRBJ1-6, with 7 bases fitting TRBD1. Germline CDR1 reads SGHVS; CDR2 reads FQNEAQ. This CDR3 is built from 18 residues. Germline trimming cut 0 bases from V and 0 bases from J; bases unmatched to any gene: 5. CDR3 loop: CASSLADRVSSYNSPLHF. The CDR3, as DNA: TGTGCCAGCAGCTTAGCAGACAGGGTGTCCTCCTATAATTCACCCCTCCACTTT.

Here the CDR3 DNA reads TGTGCCAGCAGTTCTGCACGTAGCAATCAGCCCCAGCATTTT. It is translated as CASSSARSNQPQHF. The gene calls are TRBV12-3 or TRBV12-4 and TRBJ1-5; D is ambiguous. Trimming took off 4 bases at V and 0 bases at J, with 7 bases between the two ends. The CDR3 spans 14 residues.

The chain couples TRBV5-1 to TRBJ1-1; D might be TRBD1 (6 bases). V lost 4 bases to trimming and J lost 5 bases, with 27 bases between them. Germline CDR1 reads SGHRS; CDR2 reads YFSETQ. The CDR3 runs to 18 residues. The CDR3 loop reads CASSPGQGGGAAGTEAFF. As DNA, the CDR3 is TGCGCCAGCAGCCCAGGACAAGGGGGGGGAGCCGCCGGTACTGAAGCTTTCTTT.

The chain links TRBV7-8 to TRBJ2-2, with D perhaps TRBD1 (5 bases). Trimming pared 4 bases from V and 7 bases from J, leaving 10 bases between. Germline V gene data show CDR1 as SGHVS and CDR2 as FQNEAQ. The CDR3 contains 13 residues. This CDR3 reads CASSSRTLGELFF. CDR3 in DNA: TGTGCCAGCAGCTCCAGGACACTCGGGGAGCTGTTTTTT.

This clonotype was recorded many times. The gene calls are TRBV5-6 and TRBJ2-1, with 8 bases aligning to TRBD2. Germline V gene data show CDR1 as SGHDT and CDR2 as YYEEEE. Trimming took 4 bases from V and 1 from J; bases not matched to a gene: 4. This CDR3 is 15 amino acids long. CDR3 coding DNA: TGTGCCAGCAGCCAGAGCGGGAGTTCCTACAATGAGCAGTTCTTC. It codes for CASSQSGSSYNEQFF.

In this sample, this clonotype turned up many times. The chain links TRBV20-1 to TRBJ2-4; possible D gene TRBD2, 5 bases. The ends were cut back, 6 bases at V and 6 bases at J, with 18 bases in the middle. This CDR3 contains 14 residues. The germline gives CDR1 DFQATT, CDR2 SNEGSKA (reference sequence). DNA for the CDR3: TGCAGTGCCCCGGAGGTCGGACTCGGAAACATTCAGTACTTC. Its protein product is CSAPEVGLGNIQYF.

The table lists this clonotype with many counts. The rearrangement uses TRBV12-3 or TRBV12-4 and TRBJ1-2; 11 bases are shared with TRBD1. The CDR3 is 15 amino acids. The junction had 3 bases not matched to a gene; V was cut back by 4 bases and J by 2 bases. The CDR3 region is CASSSGDRGNYGYTF. The DNA of the CDR3 is TGTGCCAGCAGTTCTGGGGACAGGGGGAACTATGGCTACACCTTC.